This TCR beta chain was retrieved from a study of technical replicates of blood from a few donors. V lost 5 bases, J lost 5 bases, and 8 bases stayed unmatched. The CDR3 is made up of 14 amino acids. CDR1 LNHDA and CDR2 SQIVND come from the germline V gene (reference sequence). Clones were sequenced by immunoSEQ multiplex PCR, and TCRdb holds only the in-frame ones, with some missing. The sample shows 74,000 or so clones, 90% to 98% of them seen only once. The sequence came from a human donor in good health. The sample taken for sequencing was T cells isolated from PBMCs. The J gene is TRBJ2-7, the V gene TRBV19; TRBD1 matches at 8 bases. CDR3 sequence reads: CASSPRTGHHEQYF. CDR3 DNA sequence: TGTGCCAGTAGTCCCAGGACAGGGCACCACGAGCAGTACTTC.